The clone carrying this T cell receptor (beta chain) is labeled as medium-sized (0.01 to 0.1%). The data derive from a study of OX40 agonist ivuxolimab in advanced cancers. The repertoire was sequenced with immunoSEQ multiplex PCR; TCRdb's copy has only in-frame clones and lacks some. Among some 50,000 clones listed, approximately 80% were seen once. Deletions cut 1 base from V and 0 bases from J, with 6 bases between. CDR3 length equals 13 residues. Germline V gives CDR1 SQVTM, CDR2 ANQGSEA. J is TRBJ1-1 and V is TRBV29-1; D remains ambiguous. The origin of this receptor is an adult with an advanced solid tumor such as melanoma, head and neck, liver or kidney cancer. The sample here was CD4+ or CD8+ T cells sorted from blood, taken in a trial of the OX40 agonist ivuxolimab. CDR3 nucleotide sequence: TGCAGCGTTGAAGGGGTACTGAACACTGAAGCTTTCTTT. Protein product: CSVEGVLNTEAFF.